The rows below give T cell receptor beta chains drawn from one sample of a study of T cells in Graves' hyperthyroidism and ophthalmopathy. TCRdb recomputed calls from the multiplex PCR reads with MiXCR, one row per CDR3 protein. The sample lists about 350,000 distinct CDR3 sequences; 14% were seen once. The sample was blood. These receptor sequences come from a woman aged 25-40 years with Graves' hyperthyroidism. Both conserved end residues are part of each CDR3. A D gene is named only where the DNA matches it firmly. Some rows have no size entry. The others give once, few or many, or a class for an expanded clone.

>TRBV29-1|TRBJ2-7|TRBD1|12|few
TGCAGCGGGGGACAGGGGGCCTACGAGCAGTACTTC
CSGGQGAYEQYF
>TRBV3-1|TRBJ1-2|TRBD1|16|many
TGTGCCAGCAGCCAAGGCCCTGGGACAGGGGCCTATGGCTACACCTTC
CASSQGPGTGAYGYTF
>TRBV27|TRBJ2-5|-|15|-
TGTGCCAGCAGTTTATCTTTCTCGGGGTGGGAGACCCAGTACTTC
CASSLSFSGWETQYF
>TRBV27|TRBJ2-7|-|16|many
TGTGCCAGCAAGCCGCCTGATGAACAGGACTCCTACGAGCAGTACTTC
CASKPPDEQDSYEQYF
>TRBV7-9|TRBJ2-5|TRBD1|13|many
TGTGCCAGCGGGACAGGCGGAAGGGAGACCCAGTACTTC
CASGTGGRETQYF
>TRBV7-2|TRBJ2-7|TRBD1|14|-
TGTGCCAGCAGCCGCGGGACAGGGCTTTATGGGCAGTACTTC
CASSRGTGLYGQYF
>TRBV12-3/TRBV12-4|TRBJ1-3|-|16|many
TGTGCCAGCAGTTTAAGGGCCGAGGGCTCTGGAAACACCATATATTTT
CASSLRAEGSGNTIYF
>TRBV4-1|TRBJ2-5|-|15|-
TGCGCCAGCAGCCAGCACTCCTCAATGTGGGAGACCCAGTACTTC
CASSQHSSMWETQYF
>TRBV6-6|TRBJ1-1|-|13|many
TGTGCCAGCAGTTACAATCAGCACACTGAAGCTTTCTTT
CASSYNQHTEAFF
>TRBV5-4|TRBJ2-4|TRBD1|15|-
TGTGCCAGCAGCTTACCTACGACAGGGAAAAACATTCAGTACTTC
CASSLPTTGKNIQYF
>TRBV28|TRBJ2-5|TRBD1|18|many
TGTGCCAGCAGTTTAGGGGGACAGGGGGCTCTGGTGCCCAAGACCCAGTACTTC
CASSLGGQGALVPKTQYF
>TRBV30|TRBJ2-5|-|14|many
TGTGCCTGGAGTGTAACTAGGGAGGCGGGGACCCAGTACTTC
CAWSVTREAGTQYF
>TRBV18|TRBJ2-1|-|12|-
TGTGCCAGCTCACCAGGGGCAAGTGAGCAGTTCTTC
CASSPGASEQFF
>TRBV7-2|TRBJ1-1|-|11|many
TGTGCCAGCGTACAGTACACTGAAGCTTTCTTT
CASVQYTEAFF
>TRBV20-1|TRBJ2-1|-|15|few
TGCAGTGCTAGAGAGTACAGCGGATCCTACAATGAGCAGTTCTTC
CSAREYSGSYNEQFF
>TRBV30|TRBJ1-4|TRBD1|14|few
TGTGCCTGGAGCGGGGGACAGGGGAATGAAAAACTGTTTTTT
CAWSGGQGNEKLFF
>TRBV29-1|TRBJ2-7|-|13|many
TGCAGCGTTGAGAGCGGTTCCGGGACCGAACAGTACTTC
CSVESGSGTEQYF
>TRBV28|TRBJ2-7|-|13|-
TGTGCCAGCAGTTTATCGTCTATAGAAGAGCAGTACTTC
CASSLSSIEEQYF
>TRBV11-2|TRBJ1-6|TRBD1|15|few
TGTGCCAGCAGCCCCGGGACAGGGGGTAAGGCACCCCTCCACTTT
CASSPGTGGKAPLHF
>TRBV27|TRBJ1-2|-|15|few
TGTGCCAGCAGTCGTACAGACACCCTTAACTATGGCTACACCTTC
CASSRTDTLNYGYTF
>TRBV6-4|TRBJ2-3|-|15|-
TGTGCCAGCAGTGCAACCGGGACCAATCCAGATACGCAGTATTTT
CASSATGTNPDTQYF
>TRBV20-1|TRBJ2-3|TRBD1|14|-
TGCAGTGCTAGAGACGACAGGGGAACAGATACGCAGTATTTT
CSARDDRGTDTQYF
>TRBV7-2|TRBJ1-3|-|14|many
TGTGCCAGCAGCCCGAGGGGTTCTGGAAACACCATATATTTT
CASSPRGSGNTIYF
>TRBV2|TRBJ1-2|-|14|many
TGTGCCAGCACAGGTTCGGCCAGGAACTATGGCTACACCTTC
CASTGSARNYGYTF
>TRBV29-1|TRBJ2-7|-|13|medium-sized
TGCAGCTTCGAGGGGGGCGGGTTTGGAGAGCAGTACTTC
CSFEGGGFGEQYF
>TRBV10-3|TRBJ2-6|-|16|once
TGTGCCATCGCGGCCCCGAGATACTCTGGGGCCAACGTCCTGACTTTC
CAIAAPRYSGANVLTF